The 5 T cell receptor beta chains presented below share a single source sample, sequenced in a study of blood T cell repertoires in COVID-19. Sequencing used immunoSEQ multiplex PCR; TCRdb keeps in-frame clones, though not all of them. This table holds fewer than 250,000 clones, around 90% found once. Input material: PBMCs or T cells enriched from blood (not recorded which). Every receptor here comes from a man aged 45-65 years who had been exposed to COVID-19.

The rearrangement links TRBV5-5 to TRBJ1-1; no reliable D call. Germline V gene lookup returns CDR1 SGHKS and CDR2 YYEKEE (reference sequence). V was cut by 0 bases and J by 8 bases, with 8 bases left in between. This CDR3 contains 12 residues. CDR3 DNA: TGTGCCAGCAGCTTGGACGGGATAGAAGCTTTCTTT. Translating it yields CASSLDGIEAFF.

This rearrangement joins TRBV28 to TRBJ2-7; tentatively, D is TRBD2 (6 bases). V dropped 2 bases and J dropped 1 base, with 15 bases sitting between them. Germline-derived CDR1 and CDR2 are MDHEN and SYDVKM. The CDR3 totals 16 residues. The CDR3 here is CASSLSLGRTSYEQYV. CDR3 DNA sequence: TGTGCCAGCAGTTTAAGCCTGGGGAGGACATCCTACGAGCAGTACGTC.

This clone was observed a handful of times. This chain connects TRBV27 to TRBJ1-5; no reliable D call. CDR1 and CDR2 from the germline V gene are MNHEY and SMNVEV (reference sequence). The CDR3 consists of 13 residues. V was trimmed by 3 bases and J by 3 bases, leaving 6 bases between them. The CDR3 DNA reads TGTGCCAGCAGTTTCCAGTACAATCAGCCCCAGCATTTT. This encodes CASSFQYNQPQHF.

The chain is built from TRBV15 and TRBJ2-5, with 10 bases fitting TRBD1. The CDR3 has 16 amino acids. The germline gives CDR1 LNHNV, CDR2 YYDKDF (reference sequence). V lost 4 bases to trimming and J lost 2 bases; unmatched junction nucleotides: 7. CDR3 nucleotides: TGTGCCACCAGCACGGGGACAGGGGCAACACAAGAGACCCAGTACTTC. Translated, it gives CATSTGTGATQETQYF.

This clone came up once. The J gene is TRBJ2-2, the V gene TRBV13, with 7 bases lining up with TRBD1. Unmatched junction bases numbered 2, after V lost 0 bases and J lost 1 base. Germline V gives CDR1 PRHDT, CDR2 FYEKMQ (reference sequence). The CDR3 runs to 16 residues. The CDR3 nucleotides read TGTGCCAGCAGCTTAGGGGGACAGAGGAACACCGGGGAGCTGTTTTTT. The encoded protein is CASSLGGQRNTGELFF.